The entry that follows covers one T cell receptor beta chain sequence. Alongside a J-beta primer mix, a sample-barcoded 5' primer served in a second PCR lasting roughly 7 to 12 cycles. The template-switch adaptor was a 5' adaptor with 12 random nucleotides. It tagged each cDNA molecule. TCRdb used MiXCR to reprocess the 5' RACE reads, holding one entry per CDR3 protein. This sample has 1.5 million to 2 million distinct CDR3 sequences, with less than 50% found just once. The data stem from a study of blood T cells in healthy people across ages. With 0 bases removed from V and 0 bases from J, the gap between germline ends came to 11 bases. The CDR3 covers 15 residues. CDR1 DFQATT and CDR2 SNEGSKA come from the germline V gene (reference sequence). Each individual donor underwent a draw of 8 to 10 milliliters of peripheral blood. Extracted total RNA amounted to at least 6 micrograms for each sample.

The sample was blood. This chain links TRBV20-1 with TRBJ2-5, with D unclear. This receptor was identified in a woman aged 35 to 49 in good health. CDR3 in DNA: TGCAGTGCTAGAGATTTTGCTCTCTACCAAGAGACCCAGTACTTC. Residues: CSARDFALYQETQYF.